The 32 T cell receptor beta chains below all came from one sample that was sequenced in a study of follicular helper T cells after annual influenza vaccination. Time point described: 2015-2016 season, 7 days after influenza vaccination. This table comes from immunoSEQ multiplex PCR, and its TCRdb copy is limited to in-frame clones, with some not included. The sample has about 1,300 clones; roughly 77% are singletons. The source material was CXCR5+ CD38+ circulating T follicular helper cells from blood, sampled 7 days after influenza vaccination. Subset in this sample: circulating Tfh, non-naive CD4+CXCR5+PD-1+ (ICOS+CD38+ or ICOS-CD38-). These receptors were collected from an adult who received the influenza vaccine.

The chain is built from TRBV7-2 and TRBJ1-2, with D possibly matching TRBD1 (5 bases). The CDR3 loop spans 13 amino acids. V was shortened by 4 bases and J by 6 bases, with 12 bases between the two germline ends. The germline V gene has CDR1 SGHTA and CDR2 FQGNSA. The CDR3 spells CASSSPDNDGYTF. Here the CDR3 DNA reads TGTGCCAGCAGCTCCCCGGACAACGATGGCTACACCTTC.

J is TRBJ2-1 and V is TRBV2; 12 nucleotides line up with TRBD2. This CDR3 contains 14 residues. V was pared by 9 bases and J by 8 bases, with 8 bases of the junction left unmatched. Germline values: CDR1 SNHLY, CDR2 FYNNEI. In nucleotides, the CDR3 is TGTGCCAGTTCGGGACTAGCGGGTGGCGATGAGCAGTTCTTC. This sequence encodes CASSGLAGGDEQFF.

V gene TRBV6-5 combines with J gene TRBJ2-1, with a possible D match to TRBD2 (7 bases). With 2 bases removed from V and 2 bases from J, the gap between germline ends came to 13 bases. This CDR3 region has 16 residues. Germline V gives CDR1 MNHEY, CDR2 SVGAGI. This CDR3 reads CASSYRGGAAYNEQFF. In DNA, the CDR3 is TGTGCCAGCAGTTACAGAGGGGGGGCCGCCTACAATGAGCAGTTCTTC.

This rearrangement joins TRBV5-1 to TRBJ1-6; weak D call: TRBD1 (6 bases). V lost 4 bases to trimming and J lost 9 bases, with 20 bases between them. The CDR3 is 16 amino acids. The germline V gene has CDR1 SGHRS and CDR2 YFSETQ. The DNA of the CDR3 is TGCGCCAGCAGCCCTGGGGTCGGGGGGCAGGGTTCACCCCTCCACTTT. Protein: CASSPGVGGQGSPLHF.

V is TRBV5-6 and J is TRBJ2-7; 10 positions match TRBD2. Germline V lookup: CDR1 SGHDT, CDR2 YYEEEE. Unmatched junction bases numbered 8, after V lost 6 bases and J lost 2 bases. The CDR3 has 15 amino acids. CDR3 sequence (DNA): TGTGCCAGCATCAAACTAGCGGGGACCACCTACGAGCAGTACTTC. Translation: CASIKLAGTTYEQYF.

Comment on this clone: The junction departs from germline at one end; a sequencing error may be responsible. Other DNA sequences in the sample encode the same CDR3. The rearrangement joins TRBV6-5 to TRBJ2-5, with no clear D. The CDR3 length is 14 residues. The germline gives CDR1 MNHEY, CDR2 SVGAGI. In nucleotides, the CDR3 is TGTGCCAGCAAGGAAAGTTGGGCACAAGAGACCCAATACTTC. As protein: CASKESWAQETQYF.

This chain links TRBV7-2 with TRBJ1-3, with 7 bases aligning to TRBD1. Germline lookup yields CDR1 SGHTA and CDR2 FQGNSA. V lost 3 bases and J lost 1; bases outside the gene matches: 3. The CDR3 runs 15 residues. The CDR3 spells CASSFPTGSGNTIYF. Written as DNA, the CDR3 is TGTGCCAGCAGCTTCCCGACAGGGTCTGGAAACACCATATATTTT.

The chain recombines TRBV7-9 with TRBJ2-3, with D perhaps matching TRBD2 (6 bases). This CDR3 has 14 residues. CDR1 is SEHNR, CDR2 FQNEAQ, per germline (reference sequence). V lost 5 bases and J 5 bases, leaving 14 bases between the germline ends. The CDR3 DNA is TGTGCCAGCAGCGATTTTCGGGGGATAGATACGCAGTATTTT. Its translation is CASSDFRGIDTQYF.

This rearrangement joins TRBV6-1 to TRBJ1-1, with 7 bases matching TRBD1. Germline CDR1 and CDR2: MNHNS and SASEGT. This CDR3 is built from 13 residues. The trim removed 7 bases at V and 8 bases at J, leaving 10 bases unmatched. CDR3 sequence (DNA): TGTGCCAGCACTAGAAACCGGGACAGAGAAGCTTTCTTT. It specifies CASTRNRDREAFF.

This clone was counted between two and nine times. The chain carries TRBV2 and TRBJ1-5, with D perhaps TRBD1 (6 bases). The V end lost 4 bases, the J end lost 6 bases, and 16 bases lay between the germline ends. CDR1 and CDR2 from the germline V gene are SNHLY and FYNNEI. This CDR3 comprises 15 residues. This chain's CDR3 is CASSVGGGQAQPQHF. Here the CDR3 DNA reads TGTGCCAGCAGTGTAGGTGGGGGGCAGGCTCAGCCCCAGCATTTT.

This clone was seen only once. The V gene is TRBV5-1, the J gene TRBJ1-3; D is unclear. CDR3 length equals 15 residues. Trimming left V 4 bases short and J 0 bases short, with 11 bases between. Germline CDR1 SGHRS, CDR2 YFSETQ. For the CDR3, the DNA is TGCGCCAGCAGCCCTTCGACGGACTCTGGAAACACCATATATTTT. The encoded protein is CASSPSTDSGNTIYF.

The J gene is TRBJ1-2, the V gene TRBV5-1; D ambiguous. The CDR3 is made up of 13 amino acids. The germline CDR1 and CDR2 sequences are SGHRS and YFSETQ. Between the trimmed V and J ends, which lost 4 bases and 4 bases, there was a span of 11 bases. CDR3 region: CASSPTPLYGYTF. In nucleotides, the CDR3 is TGCGCCAGCAGCCCCACACCCCTCTATGGCTACACCTTC.

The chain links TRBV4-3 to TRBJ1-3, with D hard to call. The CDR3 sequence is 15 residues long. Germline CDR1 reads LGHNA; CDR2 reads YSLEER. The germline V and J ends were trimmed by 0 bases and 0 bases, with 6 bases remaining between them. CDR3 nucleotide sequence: TGCGCCAGCAGCCAAGATCCCCCCTCTGGAAACACCATATATTTT. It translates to CASSQDPPSGNTIYF.

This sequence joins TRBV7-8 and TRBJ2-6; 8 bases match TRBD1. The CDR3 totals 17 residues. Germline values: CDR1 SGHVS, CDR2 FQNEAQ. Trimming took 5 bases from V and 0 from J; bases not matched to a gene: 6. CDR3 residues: CASSPGQGRSGANVLTF. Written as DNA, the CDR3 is TGTGCCAGCAGCCCCGGACAGGGACGCTCTGGGGCCAACGTCCTGACTTTC.

The CDR3 DNA is TGTGCCACCCGGGACAATTATTACAATGAGCAGTTCTTC. It yields the protein CATRDNYYNEQFF. V usage is TRBV15 and J usage is TRBJ2-1, with D tentatively TRBD1 (6 bases). V was trimmed by 8 bases and J by 4 bases, leaving 12 bases between them. The CDR3 spans 13 residues. Germline V gene data show CDR1 as LNHNV and CDR2 as YYDKDF (reference sequence). Full variable domain (remainder filled in from reference TRBV15 and TRBJ2-1): DAMVIQNPRYQVTQFGKPVTLSCSQTLNHNVMYWYQQKSSQAPKLLFHYYDKDFNNEADTPDNFQSRRPNTSFCFLDIRSPGLGDTAMYLCATRDNYYNEQFFGPGTRLTVL.

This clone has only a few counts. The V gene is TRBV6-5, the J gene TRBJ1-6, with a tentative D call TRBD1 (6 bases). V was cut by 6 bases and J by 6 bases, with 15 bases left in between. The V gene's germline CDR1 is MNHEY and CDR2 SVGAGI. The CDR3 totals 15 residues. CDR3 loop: CASSQGGAGNSPLHF. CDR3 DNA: TGTGCCAGCAGCCAAGGGGGAGCCGGTAATTCACCCCTCCACTTT.

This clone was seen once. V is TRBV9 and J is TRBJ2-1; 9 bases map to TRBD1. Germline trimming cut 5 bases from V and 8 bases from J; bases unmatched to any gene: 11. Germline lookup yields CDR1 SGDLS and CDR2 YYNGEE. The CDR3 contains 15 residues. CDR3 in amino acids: CASSESGTGLYEQFF. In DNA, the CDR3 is TGTGCCAGCAGTGAATCCGGGACAGGGCTCTATGAGCAGTTCTTC.

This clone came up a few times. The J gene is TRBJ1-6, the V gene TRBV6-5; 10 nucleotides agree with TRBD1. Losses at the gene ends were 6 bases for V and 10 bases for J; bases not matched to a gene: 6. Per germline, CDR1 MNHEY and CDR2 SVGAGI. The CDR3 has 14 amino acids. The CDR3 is CASRRTGGQSPLHF. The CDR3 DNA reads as TGTGCCAGCAGGCGGACAGGGGGACAATCACCCCTCCACTTT.

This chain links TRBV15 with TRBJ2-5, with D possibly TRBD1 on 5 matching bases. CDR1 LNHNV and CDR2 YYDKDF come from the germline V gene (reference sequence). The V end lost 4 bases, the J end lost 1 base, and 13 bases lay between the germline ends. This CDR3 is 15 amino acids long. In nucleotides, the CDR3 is TGTGCCACCAGCACCCTTAGGGGTTCCCAAGAGACCCAGTACTTC. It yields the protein CATSTLRGSQETQYF.

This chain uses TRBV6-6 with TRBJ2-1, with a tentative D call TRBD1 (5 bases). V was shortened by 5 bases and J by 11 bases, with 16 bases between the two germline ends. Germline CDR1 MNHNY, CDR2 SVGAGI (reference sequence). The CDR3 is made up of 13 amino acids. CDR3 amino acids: CASSQAVGAKQFF. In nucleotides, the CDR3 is TGTGCCAGCAGTCAGGCAGTTGGGGCGAAGCAGTTCTTC.

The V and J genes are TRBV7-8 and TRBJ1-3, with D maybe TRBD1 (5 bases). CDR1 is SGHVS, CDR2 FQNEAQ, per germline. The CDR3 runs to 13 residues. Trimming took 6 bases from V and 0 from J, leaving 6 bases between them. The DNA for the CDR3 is TGTGCCAGCAGGACAGCCTCTGGAAACACCATATATTTT. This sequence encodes CASRTASGNTIYF.

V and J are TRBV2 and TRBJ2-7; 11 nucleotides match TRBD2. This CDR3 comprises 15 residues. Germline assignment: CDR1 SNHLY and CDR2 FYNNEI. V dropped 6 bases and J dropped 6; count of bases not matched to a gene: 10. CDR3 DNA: TGTGCCAGCAGGTTTAAGACTAGCGGGGCGCGCGAGCAGTACTTC. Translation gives CASRFKTSGAREQYF.

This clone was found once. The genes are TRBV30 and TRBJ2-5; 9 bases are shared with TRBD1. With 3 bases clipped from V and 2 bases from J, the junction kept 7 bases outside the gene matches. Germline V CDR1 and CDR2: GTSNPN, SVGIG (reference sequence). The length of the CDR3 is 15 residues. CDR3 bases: TGTGCCTGGAGCCCGACAGGGGGGGCACAAGAGACCCAGTACTTC. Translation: CAWSPTGGAQETQYF.

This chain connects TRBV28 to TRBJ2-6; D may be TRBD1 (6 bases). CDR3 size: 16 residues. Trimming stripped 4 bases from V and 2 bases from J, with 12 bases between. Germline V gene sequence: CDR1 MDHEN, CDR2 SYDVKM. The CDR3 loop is CASSYPQGTGANVLTF. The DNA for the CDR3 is TGTGCCAGCAGTTACCCACAGGGCACTGGGGCCAACGTCCTGACTTTC.

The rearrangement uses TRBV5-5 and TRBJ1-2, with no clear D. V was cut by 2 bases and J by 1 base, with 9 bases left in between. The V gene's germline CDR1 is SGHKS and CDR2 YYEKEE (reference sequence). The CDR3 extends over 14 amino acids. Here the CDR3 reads CASSFATVNYGYTF. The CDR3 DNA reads TGTGCCAGCAGCTTCGCGACGGTTAACTATGGCTACACCTTC.

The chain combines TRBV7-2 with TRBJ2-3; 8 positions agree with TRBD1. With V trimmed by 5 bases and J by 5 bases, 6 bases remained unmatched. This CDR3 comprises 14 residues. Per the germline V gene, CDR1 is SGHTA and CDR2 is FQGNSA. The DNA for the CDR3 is TGTGCCAGCAGCCTGGACAGGGATGAAGATACGCAGTATTTT. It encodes CASSLDRDEDTQYF.

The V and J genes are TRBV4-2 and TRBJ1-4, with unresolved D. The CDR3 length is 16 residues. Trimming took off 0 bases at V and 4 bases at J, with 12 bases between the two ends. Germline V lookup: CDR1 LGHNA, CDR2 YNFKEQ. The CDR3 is CASSQDTQTFNEKLFF. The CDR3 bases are TGTGCCAGCAGCCAAGATACGCAGACTTTTAATGAAAAACTGTTTTTT.

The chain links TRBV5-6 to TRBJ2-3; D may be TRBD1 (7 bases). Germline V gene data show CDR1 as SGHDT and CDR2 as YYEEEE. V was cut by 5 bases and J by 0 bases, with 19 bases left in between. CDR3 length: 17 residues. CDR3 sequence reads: CASRRQGRGGSTDTQYF. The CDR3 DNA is TGTGCCAGCAGAAGACAGGGAAGGGGAGGAAGCACAGATACGCAGTATTTT.

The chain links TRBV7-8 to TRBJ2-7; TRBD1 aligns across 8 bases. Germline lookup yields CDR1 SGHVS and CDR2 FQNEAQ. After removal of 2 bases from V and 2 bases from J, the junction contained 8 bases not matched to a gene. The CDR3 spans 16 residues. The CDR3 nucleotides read TGTGCCAGCAGCTTAAGCCTTCGGACAGGGACCTACGAGCAGTACTTC. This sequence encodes CASSLSLRTGTYEQYF. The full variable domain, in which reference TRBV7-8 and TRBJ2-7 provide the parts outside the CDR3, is GAGVSQSPRYKVAKRGQDVALRCDPISGHVSLFWYQQALGQGPEFLTYFQNEAQLDKSGLPSDRFFAERPEGSVSTLKIQRTQQEDSAVYLCASSLSLRTGTYEQYFGPGTRLTVT.

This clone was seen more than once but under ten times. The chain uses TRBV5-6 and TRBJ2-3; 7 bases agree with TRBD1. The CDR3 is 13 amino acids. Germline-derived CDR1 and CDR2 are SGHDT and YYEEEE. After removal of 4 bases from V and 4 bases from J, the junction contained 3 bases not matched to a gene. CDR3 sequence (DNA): TGTGCCAGCAGCAGACAGGGTCCAGATACGCAGTATTTT. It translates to CASSRQGPDTQYF.

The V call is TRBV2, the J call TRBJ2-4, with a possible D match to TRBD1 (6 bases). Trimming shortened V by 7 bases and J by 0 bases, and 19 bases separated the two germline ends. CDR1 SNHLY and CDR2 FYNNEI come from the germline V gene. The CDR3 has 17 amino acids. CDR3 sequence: CASTGERTALAKNIQYF. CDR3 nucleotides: TGTGCCAGCACGGGCGAAAGGACAGCTCTAGCCAAAAACATTCAGTACTTC.

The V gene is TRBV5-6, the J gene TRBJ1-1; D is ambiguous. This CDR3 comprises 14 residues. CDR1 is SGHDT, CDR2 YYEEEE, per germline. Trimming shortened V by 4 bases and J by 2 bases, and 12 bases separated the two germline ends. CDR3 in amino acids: CASSTRLVNTEAFF. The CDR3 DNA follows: TGTGCCAGCAGCACCAGGCTGGTCAACACTGAAGCTTTCTTT.